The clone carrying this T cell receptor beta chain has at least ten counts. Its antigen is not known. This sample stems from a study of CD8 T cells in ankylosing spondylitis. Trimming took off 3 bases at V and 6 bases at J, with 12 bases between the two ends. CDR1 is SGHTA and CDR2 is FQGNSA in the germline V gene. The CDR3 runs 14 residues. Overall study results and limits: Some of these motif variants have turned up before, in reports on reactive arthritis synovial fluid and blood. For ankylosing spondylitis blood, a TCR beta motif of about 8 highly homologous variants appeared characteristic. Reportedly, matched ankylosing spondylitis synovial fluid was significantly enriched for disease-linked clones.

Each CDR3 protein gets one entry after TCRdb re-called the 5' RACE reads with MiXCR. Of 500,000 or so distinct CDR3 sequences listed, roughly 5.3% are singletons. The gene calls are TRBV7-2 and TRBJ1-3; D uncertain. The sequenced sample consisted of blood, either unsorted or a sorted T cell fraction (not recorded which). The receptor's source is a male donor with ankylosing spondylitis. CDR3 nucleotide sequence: TGTGCCAGCAGCTTGTTAACTCGAGAAAACACCATATATTTT. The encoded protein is CASSLLTRENTIYF. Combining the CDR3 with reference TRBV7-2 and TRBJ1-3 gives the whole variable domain GAGVSQSPSNKVTEKGKDVELRCDPISGHTALYWYRQSLGQGLEFLIYFQGNSAPDKSGLPSDRFSAERTGGSVSTLTIQRTQQEDSAVYLCASSLLTRENTIYFGEGSWLTVV.